The 10 T cell receptor beta chains presented below share a single source sample, sequenced in a study of T cells after posttransplantation cyclophosphamide (dated by TCRdb to 2015 to 2016). To prepare the library, the immunoSEQ multiplex PCR assay was applied. In TCRdb, the immuneACCESS table is reduced to in-frame sequences with V and J assigned. These tables do not hold every clone; where another copy was compared, an unresolved V gene accounts for under half, and the others remain unexplained. For this sample the table gives over 15,000 clones, of which over 70% were detected only once. The ten top clones hold 27% of the sample. The sample's treatment or condition label, in plain terms: high-dose cyclophosphamide on days +3 and +4 as single-agent GVHD prophylaxis. Busulfan and fludarabine conditioning, a related or unrelated marrow graft, and cyclophosphamide on days +3 and +4 were given to PTCy patients.

Sequences were derived from PBMCs, sampled after an allogeneic stem cell transplant with post-transplant cyclophosphamide. Receptor source: a young adult male patient who received an allogeneic stem cell transplant from a related donor, was CMV-positive, and had acute GVHD only. Some T cells seen after a transplant may have their origin in the graft donor.

The genes are TRBV6-1 and TRBJ2-4, with D maybe TRBD2 (5 bases). This CDR3 comprises 13 residues. Trimming shortened V by 7 bases and J by 3 bases, and 10 bases separated the two germline ends. Germline CDR1 and CDR2: MNHNS and SASEGT. The CDR3 sequence is CASMTGNKNIQYF. The CDR3 nucleotides read TGTGCCAGCATGACGGGAAACAAAAACATTCAGTACTTC.

V gene TRBV6-1 combines with J gene TRBJ2-3; 10 nucleotides match TRBD1. Germline V gene data show CDR1 as MNHNS and CDR2 as SASEGT. The CDR3 sequence is 14 residues long. With V trimmed by 11 bases and J by 4 bases, 9 bases remained unmatched. CDR3 protein: CACSRDRGSDTQYF. The CDR3 bases are TGTGCCTGCTCCCGGGACAGGGGTTCAGATACGCAGTATTTT.

This clone has just one count. This chain links TRBV7-8 with TRBJ2-7; a weak D match, TRBD1 (6 bases). V gave up 5 bases and J gave up 4 bases, with 21 bases separating them. The CDR3 has 16 residues. Germline loops: CDR1 SGHVS, CDR2 FQNEAQ. The CDR3 coding sequence is TGTGCCAGCAGCCTCTATGTTGGGGGCGGTAGGTACGAGCAGTACTTC. Translated: CASSLYVGGGRYEQYF.

The J gene is TRBJ2-5, the V gene TRBV5-8; TRBD2 aligns across 7 bases. This CDR3 region has 14 residues. The V and J ends lost 4 bases and 1 base, in that order; junction bases with no gene match: 4. CDR1 and CDR2 from the germline V gene are SGHTS and YDEGEE. The CDR3 here is CASSRGTIQETQYF. As DNA, the CDR3 is TGTGCCAGCAGCCGTGGGACTATCCAAGAGACCCAGTACTTC.

V gene TRBV6-4 combines with J gene TRBJ2-2, with D possibly being TRBD1 (6 bases). Trimming took 4 bases from V and 2 from J, leaving 20 bases between them. CDR1 and CDR2 (germline): MRHNA, SNTAGT. CDR3 length: 18 residues. The CDR3 nucleotides are TGTGCCAGCAGTGCACCGACAAATTGGGACACAAACACCGGGGAGCTGTTTTTT. Amino acids: CASSAPTNWDTNTGELFF.

The chain employs TRBV19 and TRBJ2-6, with D tentatively TRBD1 (5 bases). CDR1 is LNHDA, CDR2 SQIVND, per germline (reference sequence). This CDR3 comprises 18 residues. V was trimmed by 7 bases and J by 0 bases, leaving 19 bases between them. The CDR3 bases are TGTGCCAGTACTAGGTGGGGCAGGGTTGACTCTGGGGCCAACGTCCTGACTTTC. It yields the protein CASTRWGRVDSGANVLTF.

This clone was counted a few times. J is TRBJ2-7 and V is TRBV28; the match to TRBD1 covers 7 bases. The CDR3 is 17 residues long. The junction had 19 bases not matched to a gene; V was cut back by 5 bases and J by 6 bases. Germline V CDR1 and CDR2: MDHEN, SYDVKM. The CDR3 DNA reads TGTGCCAGCAGTCTCAACTACGGGACAGCCGGGGTAGGCGAGCAGTACTTC. It encodes CASSLNYGTAGVGEQYF.

The V and J genes are TRBV5-1 and TRBJ2-1; D might be TRBD2 (6 bases). Germline assignment: CDR1 SGHRS and CDR2 YFSETQ. The CDR3 is 14 residues long. Trimming removed 0 bases at V and 2 bases at J, with 6 bases between. The CDR3 region has the DNA TGCGCCAGCAGCTTGGGGACTACCTACAATGAGCAGTTCTTC. This translates into CASSLGTTYNEQFF.

This clone is labeled as medium-sized. This rearrangement joins TRBV21-1 to TRBJ1-1; the D segment call TRBD1 is taken from the table without a DNA check. TRBV21-1 constitutes a pseudogene. CDR3 length equals 15 residues. CDR3 in amino acids: CASSKRGQMNTEAFF. DNA for the CDR3: TGTGCCAGCAGCAAAAGGGGGCAGATGAACACTGAAGCTTTCTTT.

V gene TRBV6-1 combines with J gene TRBJ1-2; D gene unclear. V lost 4 bases, J lost 7 bases, and 16 bases lay in between. The CDR3 has 14 amino acids. The germline CDR1 and CDR2 sequences are MNHNS and SASEGT. The CDR3 sequence: CASSAKTAGGGYTF. CDR3 coding DNA: TGTGCCAGCAGTGCGAAGACTGCCGGAGGTGGCTACACCTTC.